The rows below give T cell receptor beta chains drawn from one sample of a study of neurological immune-mediated disorders. TCRdb recomputed calls from the 5' RACE reads with MiXCR, one row per CDR3 protein. The sample holds about 84,000 distinct CDR3 sequences, 4.3% seen once. Sample: PBMCs. These receptors were collected from a woman aged 55-69 years with multiple sclerosis. The CDR3 runs from the conserved cysteine through the conserved F or W. Each record gives: CDR3 length, clone size, J gene, D gene, V gene, CDR3 DNA, CDR3 protein. A D gene is named only where the DNA matches it firmly. Size values are once, few and many counts, or a class for expanded clones, and some rows have none.

14,many,TRBJ2-7,.,TRBV20-1,TGCAGTGCACCCGGGGCCGGAACCTTCTACGAGCAGTACTTC,CSAPGAGTFYEQYF
15,many,TRBJ2-1,TRBD2,TRBV27,TGTGCCAGCAGCCAAGCGGGGGGGCCCTACAATGAGCAGTTCTTC,CASSQAGGPYNEQFF
14,many,TRBJ2-3,.,TRBV20-1,TGCAGTGCCACGGGACTCGGCGTTGTAGATACGCAGTATTTT,CSATGLGVVDTQYF
17,many,TRBJ2-2,TRBD2,TRBV5-1,TGCGCCAGCAGAATAACTAGCGGGGGCACGAGCACCGGGGAGCTGTTTTTT,CASRITSGGTSTGELFF
16,many,TRBJ1-2,.,TRBV27,TGTGCCAGCAGTTCTTCAGGACTCTCGGGCGGGTATGGCTACACCTTC,CASSSSGLSGGYGYTF
11,many,TRBJ2-1,.,TRBV20-1,TGCAGTGTGAAAGGAGGGAATGAGCAGTTCTTC,CSVKGGNEQFF
15,many,TRBJ1-2,TRBD1,TRBV20-1,TGCAGTGCTACTAAGACAGGGCGGCCGCAGGATGGCTACACCTTC,CSATKTGRPQDGYTF
13,.,TRBJ1-5,.,TRBV29-1,TGCAGCGTTGCTCAGGGGAGCAATCAGCCCCAGCATTTT,CSVAQGSNQPQHF
14,many,TRBJ2-3,.,TRBV15,TGTGCCACCGTTGGGTATACTAGCACAGATACGCAGTATTTT,CATVGYTSTDTQYF
17,many,TRBJ2-3,TRBD2,TRBV7-6,TGTGCCAGCAGCTTAGGGACTAGCGGGGGCCCCACAGATACGCAGTATTTT,CASSLGTSGGPTDTQYF
16,many,TRBJ2-3,.,TRBV5-1,TGCGCCAGCAGCTTGGCGTCCCGCGCAGGGGCAGATACGCAGTATTTT,CASSLASRAGADTQYF
15,many,TRBJ1-1,.,TRBV15,TGTGCCACCAGCAGACCCCCTTCGAGGAACACTGAAGCTTTCTTT,CATSRPPSRNTEAFF
14,many,TRBJ1-6,.,TRBV6-5,TGTGCCAGCAGATGGGGGGGCCAGGCTTCACCCCTCCACTTT,CASRWGGQASPLHF
12,few,TRBJ1-2,.,TRBV11-1,TGTGCCAGCCGGGCCCTTAACGAGGGCTACACCTTC,CASRALNEGYTF
13,many,TRBJ2-1,.,TRBV6-5,TGTGCCAGCAGACCATGGGGAGAACAGGGGCAGTTCTTC,CASRPWGEQGQFF
13,many,TRBJ2-3,.,TRBV7-8,TGTGCCAGCAGCTCCCTAGGAGTGGATACGCAGTATTTT,CASSSLGVDTQYF
13,many,TRBJ1-5,.,TRBV20-1,TGCAGTGCTAGGAGGGGAGAAAATCAGCCCCAGCATTTT,CSARRGENQPQHF
14,many,TRBJ1-5,.,TRBV3-1,TGTGCCAGCAGCCAAGGATCAGGAAGTCAGCCCCAGCATTTT,CASSQGSGSQPQHF
16,many,TRBJ1-4,.,TRBV5-1,TGCGCCAGCAGCTTGGCTGCGGGAGCAACTAATGAAAAACTGTTTTTT,CASSLAAGATNEKLFF
12,medium-sized,TRBJ2-1,TRBD1,TRBV7-2,TGTGCCAGCAGCTACACAGGGGTTGAGCAGTTCTTC,CASSYTGVEQFF
14,many,TRBJ2-5,TRBD1,TRBV2,TGTGCCAGCAGAGACGGGACAGGGCGAGAGACCCAGTACTTC,CASRDGTGRETQYF
16,.,TRBJ2-3,.,TRBV5-5,TGTGCCAGCAGACCCCCGGGACAACTTAGCACAGATACGCAGTATTTT,CASRPPGQLSTDTQYF
15,many,TRBJ2-7,TRBD1,TRBV19,TGTGCCAGTAGCCTGGTGGGACAGGGCTTCTACGAGCAGTACTTC,CASSLVGQGFYEQYF
15,many,TRBJ1-2,TRBD1,TRBV6-4,TGTGCCAGCAGTGAGCGCGCGGGACAGAACTATGGCTACACCTTC,CASSERAGQNYGYTF
12,many,TRBJ2-5,.,TRBV7-2,TGTGCCAGCAGCAGGCCCTCGCGAGACCAGTACTTC,CASSRPSRDQYF
13,many,TRBJ1-1,.,TRBV2,TGTGCCAGCAGTGAATGGGAGAACACTGAAGCTTTCTTT,CASSEWENTEAFF
17,many,TRBJ2-1,TRBD2,TRBV6-1,TGTGCCAGCAGCGAAGGGAGGGTAGTGAGCTCCTACAATGAGCAGTTCTTC,CASSEGRVVSSYNEQFF
13,many,TRBJ1-5,.,TRBV4-1,TGCGCCAGCAGCACGACACGTAATCAGCCCCAGCATTTT,CASSTTRNQPQHF
11,large,TRBJ2-7,.,TRBV6-1,TGTGCCAGCAGTGAAGGTTTCGAGCAGTACTTC,CASSEGFEQYF
15,.,TRBJ1-4,.,TRBV30,TGTGCCTGGAGTACCCTAGGGGCAACTAATGAAAAACTGTTTTTT,CAWSTLGATNEKLFF
14,many,TRBJ2-1,.,TRBV6-2/TRBV6-3,TGTGCCAGCAGTTACTCCCCTCTTGGTAATGAGCAGTTCTTC,CASSYSPLGNEQFF
15,many,TRBJ2-7,.,TRBV5-1,TGCGCCAGCAGCTTGGGTCACAGGGATTCCTACGAGCAGTACTTC,CASSLGHRDSYEQYF
15,many,TRBJ2-5,TRBD1,TRBV11-2,TGTGCCAGCAGCTCCCCACAGACAGGGGTTGAGACCCAGTACTTC,CASSSPQTGVETQYF
15,many,TRBJ1-5,.,TRBV20-1,TGCAGTGCTAGTACGGACGGGGGCCCTGATCAGCCCCAGCATTTT,CSASTDGGPDQPQHF
15,many,TRBJ1-5,TRBD1,TRBV5-1,TGCGCCAGCAGACCCGGACAGGGGGCGAACCAGCCCCAGCATTTT,CASRPGQGANQPQHF
16,.,TRBJ1-1,.,TRBV6-5,TGTGCCAGCAGTTATGGGACACAAGCTAAGAACACTGAAGCTTTCTTT,CASSYGTQAKNTEAFF
15,.,TRBJ2-7,.,TRBV27,TGTGCCAACAGTTTGATGACAGGTACTTTATCCGAGCAGTACTTC,CANSLMTGTLSEQYF
15,many,TRBJ1-4,.,TRBV18,TGTGCCAGCTCTAGAATCAACACGGAATTTGAAAAACTGTTTTTT,CASSRINTEFEKLFF
13,many,TRBJ1-2,.,TRBV28,TGTGCCAGCAGTTTGGGGGGTTACTATGGCTACACCTTC,CASSLGGYYGYTF
12,many,TRBJ2-5,.,TRBV5-1,TGCGCGAGCGGAGCCCTTCAAGAGACCCAGTACTTC,CASGALQETQYF
12,many,TRBJ2-7,.,TRBV5-1,TGCGCCAGCAGCTCGTACCACTACGAGCAGTACTTC,CASSSYHYEQYF
12,many,TRBJ1-1,.,TRBV29-1,TGCAGCGGGGGAATGGAGAACACTGAAGCTTTCTTT,CSGGMENTEAFF
15,many,TRBJ1-1,.,TRBV5-1,TGCGCCAGCAGCTTGGGGGACCTTCCGAACACTGAAGCTTTCTTT,CASSLGDLPNTEAFF
15,many,TRBJ1-4,.,TRBV27,TGTGCCAGCAGCGAGCGGACAGCATCAGAGGAAAAACTGTTTTTT,CASSERTASEEKLFF
13,many,TRBJ2-7,TRBD2,TRBV5-1,TGCGCCAGCAGCCTCGGGGGGGCCGACGAGCAGTACTTC,CASSLGGADEQYF
12,many,TRBJ2-1,.,TRBV2,TGTGCCAGCGCGGGTTCCTACAATGAGCAGTTCTTC,CASAGSYNEQFF
14,many,TRBJ1-5,TRBD1,TRBV18,TGTGCCAGCTCACTCAGGGGGCGGGATTCGGCCCAGCATTTT,CASSLRGRDSAQHF
13,many,TRBJ1-1,.,TRBV20-1,TGCAGTGCTAGAGATTTCAGAACCACTGAAGCTTTCTTT,CSARDFRTTEAFF
15,many,TRBJ2-5,TRBD2,TRBV5-1,TGCGCCAGCAGCTGGCGCGCGGGGGGGCCGGAGACCCAGTACTTC,CASSWRAGGPETQYF
15,many,TRBJ2-1,TRBD2,TRBV7-8,TGTGCCAGCAGCTTAGGGGGCGGGGGGGCCAATGAGCAGTTCTTC,CASSLGGGGANEQFF
13,many,TRBJ2-2,.,TRBV12-3/TRBV12-4,TGTGCCAGCAGTTTCTCTAAATTTGGGGAGCTGTTTTTT,CASSFSKFGELFF
14,many,TRBJ2-7,TRBD1,TRBV28,TGTGCCAGCAGGGGAACAGGGGGCGGATACGAGCAGTACTTC,CASRGTGGGYEQYF
15,.,TRBJ2-7,TRBD2,TRBV4-2,TGTGCCAGCAGCCAAGAGTCCGGGAGGAATAGATTGCAGTACTTC,CASSQESGRNRLQYF